This TCR beta chain originates from a study of identical twins. Template switching introduced a universal primer site, and the cDNA bore unique molecular identifiers. TCRdb re-called the 5' RACE reads with MiXCR, one entry per CDR3 protein. The table has fewer than 550,000 distinct CDR3 sequences, approximately 16% seen once; the top ten hold around 0.4%. Trimming took 4 bases from V and 8 from J, leaving 21 bases between them. The CDR3 totals 16 residues. Germline assignment: CDR1 SGHTA and CDR2 FQGNSA. These same data were also listed under a study on yellow fever vaccine responses in identical twins.

The V and J genes are TRBV7-2 and TRBJ2-1; maybe TRBD2 (7 bases). Sequencing was done on a sample of CD4+ T cells sorted from blood. The receptor comes from a woman aged 18-29 years in good health. For the CDR3, the DNA is TGTGCCAGCAGCTCCCCTCTCGGGGGGCCGTTGTATGAGCAGTTCTTC. Its translation: CASSSPLGGPLYEQFF.